The following is a T cell receptor beta chain sequence with its context. What it binds is not known. The CDR3 covers 17 residues. Germline-derived CDR1 and CDR2 are MNHEY and SMNVEV (reference sequence). V lost 0 bases and J lost 0, with 11 bases in between. TCRdb called the RT-PCR reads again in MiXCR, with one record for every CDR3 protein. The sample yields 250,000 to 350,000 distinct CDR3 sequences, over 20% seen once. This entry comes from a study of response to subunit inactivated influenza vaccine. Broader study findings: Authors suggested few new T cells are recruited by each seasonal influenza vaccination.

The rearrangement joins TRBV27 to TRBJ2-2, with a tentative D call TRBD2 (5 bases). The sample here was PBMCs from blood, taken less than 22 months after vaccination. This clonotype was obtained from a man aged 45 to 70 who received an inactivated influenza vaccine. CDR3: CASSLSFGESNTGELFF. CDR3 sequence (DNA): TGTGCCAGCAGTTTATCTTTCGGGGAGTCGAACACCGGGGAGCTGTTTTTT.